A single sample gave rise to the 18 T cell receptor beta chains below, sequenced in a study of blood T cell repertoires in COVID-19. This table comes from immunoSEQ multiplex PCR, and its TCRdb copy is limited to in-frame clones, with some not included. The sample yields around 300,000 clones, approximately 86% seen once. Sequenced: peripheral blood. Every receptor here comes from a woman in her thirties who had recovered from COVID-19.

The V and J genes are TRBV5-6 and TRBJ2-5; D is unclear. V was cut by 0 bases and J by 5 bases, with 11 bases left in between. Germline assignment: CDR1 SGHDT and CDR2 YYEEEE. CDR3 length: 14 amino acids. DNA for the CDR3: TGTGCCAGCAGCTTGGGCGCCGGGTCCGAGACCCAGTACTTC. Translating it yields CASSLGAGSETQYF.

In this sample, this clone turned up once. The chain combines TRBV28 with TRBJ1-6, with D possibly matching TRBD1 (5 bases). This CDR3 contains 15 residues. Germline V gene data show CDR1 as MDHEN and CDR2 as SYDVKM. V was trimmed by 6 bases and J by 7 bases, leaving 16 bases between them. The CDR3 DNA follows: TGTGCCAGCAGGGCAGGGTGGAGGGAGAATTCACCCCTCCACTTT. Amino acid sequence: CASRAGWRENSPLHF.

This clone was recorded only once. The V and J genes are TRBV2 and TRBJ2-5, with 12 bases that match TRBD2. V gave up 6 bases and J gave up 1 base; unmatched junction bases: 6. From germline, CDR1 is SNHLY and CDR2 FYNNEI. This CDR3 contains 16 residues. In nucleotides, the CDR3 is TGTGCCAGCAGCCAGACTAGCGGGAGTTCCCAAGAGACCCAGTACTTC. It yields the protein CASSQTSGSSQETQYF.

The J gene is TRBJ1-2, the V gene TRBV5-1; D unresolved. The CDR3 is 14 residues long. Trimming stripped 1 base from V and 3 bases from J, with 10 bases between. Germline V gene data show CDR1 as SGHRS and CDR2 as YFSETQ. CDR3 bases: TGCGCCAGCAGCTTGAGCGGGATAGACTATGGCTACACCTTC. Protein product: CASSLSGIDYGYTF.

This clone was seen only once. The chain joins TRBV29-1 to TRBJ2-6; possibly TRBD2 for D (6 bases). The CDR3 has 14 amino acids. V was cut by 5 bases and J by 2 bases, with 10 bases left in between. Germline V gives CDR1 SQVTM, CDR2 ANQGSEA. CDR3 amino acids: CSVSGVAGANVLTF. In DNA form, the CDR3 reads TGCAGCGTTTCGGGGGTCGCTGGGGCCAACGTCCTGACTTTC.

The V call is TRBV11-2, the J call TRBJ2-1, with D possibly matching TRBD1 (6 bases). Germline lookup yields CDR1 SGHAT and CDR2 FQNNGV. The CDR3 is 16 amino acids. V was clipped by 0 bases and J by 7 bases, with 16 bases between them. The CDR3 reads CASSLDGRGVGNEQFF. CDR3 nucleotide sequence: TGTGCCAGCAGCTTAGATGGCAGGGGAGTGGGTAATGAGCAGTTCTTC.

The rearrangement links TRBV9 to TRBJ2-2, with 8 bases identical to TRBD1. V dropped 7 bases and J dropped 1; count of bases not matched to a gene: 3. This CDR3 contains 14 residues. Per the germline V gene, CDR1 is SGDLS and CDR2 is YYNGEE. The CDR3 protein is CASGQGRNTGELFF. DNA for the CDR3: TGTGCCAGCGGACAGGGTCGGAACACCGGGGAGCTGTTTTTT.

V and J are TRBV30 and TRBJ1-4; unclear D gene. CDR1 is GTSNPN, CDR2 SVGIG, per germline (reference sequence). The CDR3 has 13 amino acids. V was trimmed by 5 bases and J by 7 bases, leaving 14 bases between them. The CDR3 spells CAWRTREAEKLFF. CDR3 coding DNA: TGTGCCTGGCGGACTAGGGAGGCTGAAAAACTGTTTTTT.

The J gene is TRBJ2-5, the V gene TRBV6-6, with 9 bases that match TRBD1. Germline loops: CDR1 MNHNY, CDR2 SVGAGI (reference sequence). The junction had 4 bases not matched to a gene; V was cut back by 0 bases and J by 5 bases. This CDR3 has 15 residues. CDR3 loop: CASSYSGTGIETQYF. CDR3 bases: TGTGCCAGCAGTTACTCCGGGACAGGGATTGAGACCCAGTACTTC.

V and J are TRBV9 and TRBJ2-5, with TRBD2 identical over 9 bases. The CDR3 extends over 16 amino acids. The germline CDR1 and CDR2 sequences are SGDLS and YYNGEE. The ends lost 0 bases at V and 1 base at J; junction bases unmatched: 4. This chain's CDR3 is CASSVGSGGSQETQYF. In DNA form, the CDR3 reads TGTGCCAGCAGCGTAGGTAGCGGGGGATCCCAAGAGACCCAGTACTTC.

V gene TRBV12-3 or TRBV12-4 combines with J gene TRBJ2-3; TRBD1 is a possible D gene (6 bases). Trimming removed 6 bases from V and 5 bases from J, with 9 bases in between. The CDR3 consists of 12 residues. The chain's CDR3 is CASRAQGDTQYF. The CDR3 coding sequence is TGTGCCAGCAGAGCACAGGGAGATACGCAGTATTTT.

This chain joins TRBV5-4 and TRBJ2-1; D is perhaps TRBD2 (5 bases). Per germline, CDR1 SGHNT and CDR2 YYREEE (reference sequence). The CDR3 runs 15 residues. V was cut by 4 bases and J by 5 bases, with 16 bases left in between. As DNA, the CDR3 is TGTGCCAGCAGCCGCCGGGATTTCGTTGACAATGAGCAGTTCTTC. Translated, it gives CASSRRDFVDNEQFF.

The chain couples TRBV19 to TRBJ2-1; 13 bases are a match to TRBD2. V dropped 5 bases and J dropped 7; count of bases not matched to a gene: 8. This CDR3 is built from 16 residues. Germline CDR1 is LNHDA and CDR2 is SQIVND (reference sequence). CDR3 region: CASSLTSGRAGNEQFF. For the CDR3, the DNA is TGTGCCAGTAGTTTAACTAGCGGGAGGGCCGGGAATGAGCAGTTCTTC.

V is TRBV5-1 and J is TRBJ1-3, with D perhaps TRBD1 (5 bases). The CDR3 contains 14 residues. Germline CDR1 reads SGHRS; CDR2 reads YFSETQ. Trimming stripped 0 bases from V and 2 bases from J, with 6 bases between. The CDR3 loop is CASSLDRTGNTIYF. Written as DNA, the CDR3 is TGCGCCAGCAGCTTGGACAGGACTGGAAACACCATATATTTT. The entire variable domain, with the rest obtained from reference TRBV5-1 and TRBJ1-3, is as follows: KAGVTQTPRYLIKTRGQQVTLSCSPISGHRSVSWYQQTPGQGLQFLFEYFSETQRNKGNFPGRFSGRQFSNSRSEMNVSTLELGDSALYLCASSLDRTGNTIYFGEGSWLTVV.

This clone has just one count. V is TRBV24-1 and J is TRBJ2-3, with TRBD2 identical over 7 bases. V lost 1 base, J lost 5 bases, and 8 bases stayed unmatched. This CDR3 contains 16 residues. Germline CDR1 reads KGHDR; CDR2 reads SFDVKD. The CDR3 here is CATSDFGGSGGDTQYF. The CDR3 nucleotides are TGTGCCACCAGTGATTTCGGCGGGAGCGGCGGAGATACGCAGTATTTT.

The gene calls are TRBV4-2 and TRBJ1-1, with 7 bases fitting TRBD1. Trimming took 0 bases from V and 0 from J; bases not matched to a gene: 10. This CDR3 comprises 18 residues. Germline values: CDR1 LGHNA, CDR2 YNFKEQ. The CDR3 nucleotides are TGTGCCAGCAGCCAAGATCCCCAGGGGGTGTGGATGAACACTGAAGCTTTCTTT. Protein: CASSQDPQGVWMNTEAFF.

The gene calls are TRBV7-2 and TRBJ2-5, with D perhaps matching TRBD1 (8 bases). This CDR3 has 16 residues. CDR1 and CDR2 from the germline V gene are SGHTA and FQGNSA. V was clipped by 4 bases and J by 2 bases, with 17 bases between them. The CDR3 protein is CASSSKGGTGQETQYF. CDR3 nucleotides: TGTGCCAGCAGCTCAAAGGGGGGGACAGGTCAAGAGACCCAGTACTTC.

The gene calls are TRBV12-2 and TRBJ2-7; the table's D gene call, TRBD2, was not cross checked with the DNA. TRBV12-2 is a known pseudogene. The CDR3 runs to 18 residues. In nucleotides, the CDR3 is TGTGCAAGTCGCTTAGGTCCGGGCGGGAGGGTGCGGCGGTACGAGCAGTACTTC. It specifies CASRLGPGGRVRRYEQYF.